The clone carrying this T cell receptor beta chain was seen repeatedly, ten times or more. The antigen remains unidentified. TCRdb fed the 5' RACE reads into MiXCR, producing one record per CDR3 protein. The repertoire has under 35,000 distinct CDR3 sequences, about 16% of them found once; the top ten carry about 1.4%. The data stem from a study of T-cell memory formation after mild COVID-19. Study overall: Each donor largely had its own TCR clusters. General study results and limits: Contracting CD4+ clones lay largely in CM and EM, with CD8+ ones residing in EMRA.

This CDR3 is built from 19 residues. The germline V gene encodes CDR1 MNHEY and CDR2 SVGAGI. The junction had 14 bases not matched to a gene; V was cut back by 4 bases and J by 0 bases. This chain joins TRBV6-5 and TRBJ2-2, with TRBD1 matching 7 bases. Input material: PBMCs or a T cell subset sorted from them (not recorded which). The sequence was collected from an adult who had mild COVID-19 (a few samples of this study predate the infection). Cell type and time point are not known. CDR3 DNA: TGTGCCAGCAGTTTCGCCTTATCCGGGACAGCTTCGAACACCGGGGAGCTGTTTTTT. It yields the protein CASSFALSGTASNTGELFF.